Listed below are T cell receptor beta chains from one sample, sequenced in a study of technical replicates of blood from a few donors. The repertoire was sequenced with immunoSEQ multiplex PCR; TCRdb's copy has only in-frame clones and lacks some. The data contain about 89,000 clones, approximately 96% of them singletons. Sequencing was carried out using T cells isolated from PBMCs. The receptors here all came from a human donor in good health. CDR3s include the opening cysteine and the closing phenylalanine or tryptophan. The D gene is left open where the match is weak. Size is omitted from some rows. Given values are once, few, many or a class for expanded clones.

TRBV5-8	-	-	TRBJ1-2	CASSLQGYGYTF	TGTGCCAGCAGCTTGCAGGGGTATGGCTACACCTTC
TRBV27	once	-	TRBJ1-6	CASSFTGSSYNSPLHF	TGTGCCAGCAGCTTTACGGGGAGCTCCTATAATTCACCCCTCCACTTT
TRBV28	-	TRBD1	TRBJ1-5	CASSLDRKSNQPQHF	TGTGCCAGCAGCCTGGACAGGAAGAGCAATCAGCCCCAGCATTTT
TRBV9	-	-	TRBJ2-7	CASSVDGQGGRYEQYF	TGTGCCAGCAGCGTAGACGGCCAGGGAGGACGCTACGAGCAGTACTTC
TRBV7-8	-	TRBD2	TRBJ2-4	CASSPLSGGPAKNIQYF	TGTGCCAGCAGCCCCCTCAGCGGGGGACCAGCCAAAAACATTCAGTACTTC
TRBV19	-	-	TRBJ2-3	CASSIPGPITDTQYF	TGTGCCAGTAGTATCCCGGGTCCCATCACAGATACGCAGTATTTT
TRBV5-1	-	TRBD1	TRBJ2-3	CASKQGPSTDTQYF	TGCGCCAGCAAACAGGGGCCTAGCACAGATACGCAGTATTTT
TRBV19	-	-	TRBJ1-1	CASSIQNTEAFF	TGTGCCAGTAGTATACAGAACACTGAAGCTTTCTTT
TRBV5-1	-	TRBD2	TRBJ2-3	CASSLAGGERGTDTQYF	TGCGCCAGCAGCTTGGCGGGGGGTGAGCGGGGGACAGATACGCAGTATTTT
TRBV28	-	TRBD1	TRBJ2-7	CASHGMGQGTYEQYF	TGTGCCAGCCACGGAATGGGACAGGGGACCTACGAGCAGTACTTC
TRBV5-4	-	TRBD2	TRBJ2-1	CASRGERGAYNEQFF	TGTGCCAGCAGGGGCGAGCGGGGGGCCTACAATGAGCAGTTCTTC
TRBV27	-	-	TRBJ2-5	CASSPFTGQETQYF	TGTGCCAGCAGTCCCTTTACTGGTCAAGAGACCCAGTACTTC
TRBV5-1	-	-	TRBJ1-3	CASSIDSSSGNTIYF	TGCGCCAGCAGCATAGACAGTAGCTCTGGAAACACCATATATTTT
TRBV6-1	-	TRBD2	TRBJ2-3	CASTLAGDTQYF	TGTGCCAGCACCCTAGCGGGAGATACGCAGTATTTT
TRBV28	-	TRBD1	TRBJ2-5	CASSLRQGVETQYF	TGTGCCAGCAGTTTACGACAGGGTGTGGAGACCCAGTACTTC
TRBV18	-	TRBD1	TRBJ1-2	CASSPEDRGRVYGYTF	TGTGCCAGCTCACCAGAGGACAGGGGCCGTGTCTATGGCTACACCTTC
TRBV5-4	-	-	TRBJ1-3	CASSWGVGGNTIYF	TGTGCCAGCAGCTGGGGGGTAGGAGGAAACACCATATATTTT
TRBV29-1	-	TRBD2	TRBJ2-7	CSVEGTSDEQYF	TGCAGCGTTGAAGGGACTAGTGACGAGCAGTACTTC
TRBV19	-	-	TRBJ1-1	CASSRKGGGSRKGRFEAFF	TGTGCCAGTAGTCGTAAAGGAGGAGGGTCAAGGAAGGGGCGGTTTGAAGCTTTCTTT
TRBV23-1	-	TRBD1	TRBJ1-3	CASSHSGTGGTGNTIYF	TGCGCCAGCAGTCATTCCGGGACAGGGGGCACTGGAAACACCATATATTTT